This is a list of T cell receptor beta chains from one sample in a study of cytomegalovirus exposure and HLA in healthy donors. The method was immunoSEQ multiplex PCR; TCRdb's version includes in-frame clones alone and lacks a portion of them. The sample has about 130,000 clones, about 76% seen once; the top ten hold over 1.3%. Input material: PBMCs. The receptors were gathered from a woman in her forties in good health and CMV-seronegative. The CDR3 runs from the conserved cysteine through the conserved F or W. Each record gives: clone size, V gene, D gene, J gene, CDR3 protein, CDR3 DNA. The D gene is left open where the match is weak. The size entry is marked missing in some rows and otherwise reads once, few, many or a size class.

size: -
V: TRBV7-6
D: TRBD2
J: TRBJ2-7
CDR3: CASSSFTSGEQYF
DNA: TGTGCCAGCAGCTCATTTACTAGCGGCGAGCAGTACTTC

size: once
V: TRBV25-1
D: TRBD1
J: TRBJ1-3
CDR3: CASSDKGQGNGNTIYF
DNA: TGTGCCAGCAGTGATAAGGGACAGGGTAACGGAAACACCATATATTTT

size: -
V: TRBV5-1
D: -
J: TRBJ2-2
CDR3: CASSFRGTGELFF
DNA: TGCGCCAGCAGCTTCCGGGGCACCGGGGAGCTGTTTTTT

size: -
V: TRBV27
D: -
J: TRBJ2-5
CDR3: CASSATVPTYQETQYF
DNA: TGTGCCAGCAGCGCGACTGTCCCGACGTACCAAGAGACCCAGTACTTC

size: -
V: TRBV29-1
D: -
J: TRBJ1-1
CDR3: CSVVPGSLGRDTEAFF
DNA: TGCAGCGTTGTTCCCGGGTCCTTAGGGAGGGACACTGAAGCTTTCTTT

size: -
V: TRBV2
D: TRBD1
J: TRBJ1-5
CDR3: CASTEGQGADQPQHF
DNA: TGTGCCAGCACTGAAGGACAGGGGGCAGATCAGCCCCAGCATTTT

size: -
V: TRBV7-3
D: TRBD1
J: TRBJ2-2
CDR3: CASSLAGTGSRELFF
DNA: TGTGCCAGCAGCTTGGCGGGGACAGGGAGCCGGGAGCTGTTTTTT

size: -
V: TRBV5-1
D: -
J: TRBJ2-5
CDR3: CASSPQTGRETQYF
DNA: TGCGCCAGCAGCCCCCAGACAGGGAGGGAGACCCAGTACTTC

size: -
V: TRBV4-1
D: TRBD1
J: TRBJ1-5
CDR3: CASSQVGQSNQPQHF
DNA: TGCGCCAGCAGCCAAGTGGGACAGAGCAATCAGCCCCAGCATTTT

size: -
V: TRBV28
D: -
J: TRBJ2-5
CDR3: CASSRGETQYF
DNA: TGTGCCAGCAGTCGGGGGGAGACCCAGTACTTC

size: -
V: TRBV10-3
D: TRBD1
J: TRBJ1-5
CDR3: CAISGGQESNQPQHF
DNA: TGTGCCATCAGTGGGGGACAGGAAAGCAATCAGCCCCAGCATTTT

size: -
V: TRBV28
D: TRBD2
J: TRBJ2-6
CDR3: CASSPQSGGNVLTF
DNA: TGTGCCAGCAGTCCACAGAGCGGGGGCAACGTCCTGACTTTC

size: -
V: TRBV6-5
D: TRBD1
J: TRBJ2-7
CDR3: CASSYSTGYSYEQYF
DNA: TGTGCCAGCAGTTACTCGACAGGGTACTCCTACGAGCAGTACTTC

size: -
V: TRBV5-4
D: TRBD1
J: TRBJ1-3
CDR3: CASSLPGTGGTGNTIYF
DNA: TGTGCCAGCAGTCTCCCCGGGACAGGGGGTACTGGAAACACCATATATTTT

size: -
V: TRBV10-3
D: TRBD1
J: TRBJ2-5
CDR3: CAISGTGVGETQYF
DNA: TGTGCCATCAGTGGGACAGGGGTAGGAGAGACCCAGTACTTC

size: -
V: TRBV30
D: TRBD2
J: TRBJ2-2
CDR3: CAYSGVGRELFF
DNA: TGTGCCTATAGCGGGGTAGGCAGGGAGCTGTTTTTT

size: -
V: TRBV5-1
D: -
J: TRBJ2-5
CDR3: CASSLARQGIETQYF
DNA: TGCGCCAGCAGCTTGGCCAGGCAGGGAATAGAGACCCAGTACTTC

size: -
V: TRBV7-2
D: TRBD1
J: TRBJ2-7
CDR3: CASSLGQGILYF
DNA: TGTGCCAGCAGCTTAGGACAGGGGATTTTGTACTTC

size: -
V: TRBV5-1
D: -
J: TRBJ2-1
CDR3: CASSLTTINNEQFF
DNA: TGCGCCAGCAGCTTGACGACAATAAACAATGAGCAGTTCTTC

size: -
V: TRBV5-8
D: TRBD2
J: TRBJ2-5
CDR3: CASSLGTSGFQETQYF
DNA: TGTGCCAGCAGCTTGGGGACTAGCGGCTTCCAAGAGACCCAGTACTTC

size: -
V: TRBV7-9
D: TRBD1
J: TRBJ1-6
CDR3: CASSYPGQQYSPLHF
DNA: TGTGCCAGCAGCTATCCGGGACAGCAGTATTCACCCCTCCACTTT

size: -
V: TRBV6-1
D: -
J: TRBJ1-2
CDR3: CASSDPGSPYGYTF
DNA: TGTGCCAGCAGTGATCCAGGGTCTCCCTATGGCTACACCTTC

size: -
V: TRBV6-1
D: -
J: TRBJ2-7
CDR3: CASTREEQYF
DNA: TGTGCCAGCACCCGGGAAGAGCAGTACTTC

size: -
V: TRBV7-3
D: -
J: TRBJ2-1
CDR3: CASSLGPTRNEQFF
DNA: TGTGCCAGCAGCTTAGGGCCTACCCGGAATGAGCAGTTCTTC

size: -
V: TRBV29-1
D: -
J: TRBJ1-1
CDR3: CSASGGVTDTEAFF
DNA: TGCAGCGCCTCCGGGGGAGTCACGGACACTGAAGCTTTCTTT

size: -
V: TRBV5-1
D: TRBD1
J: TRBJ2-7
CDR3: CASSVGDRTTYEQYF
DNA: TGCGCCAGCAGCGTGGGGGACAGGACAACCTACGAGCAGTACTTC

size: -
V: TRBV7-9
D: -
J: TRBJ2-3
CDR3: CASSLAGSTDTQYF
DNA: TGTGCCAGCAGCTTAGCGGGCAGCACAGATACGCAGTATTTT

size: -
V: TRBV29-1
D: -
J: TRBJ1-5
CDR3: CSVGAGFNQPQHF
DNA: TGCAGCGTCGGAGCAGGGTTCAATCAGCCCCAGCATTTT

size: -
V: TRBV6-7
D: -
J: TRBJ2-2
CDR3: CAIQMYTGELFF
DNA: TGTGCCATCCAAATGTACACCGGGGAGCTGTTTTTT

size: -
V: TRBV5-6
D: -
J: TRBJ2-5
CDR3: CASSSKIEDFRETQYF
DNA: TGTGCCAGCAGCTCCAAGATCGAGGACTTCCGAGAGACCCAGTACTTC

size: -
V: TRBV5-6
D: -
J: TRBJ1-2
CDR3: CASSLVDGGTKNYYTF
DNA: TGTGCCAGCAGCTTGGTAGATGGGGGGACGAAGAATTACTACACCTTC

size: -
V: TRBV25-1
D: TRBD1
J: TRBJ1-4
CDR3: CAARQGANEKLFF
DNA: TGTGCCGCGCGACAGGGCGCTAATGAAAAACTGTTTTTT

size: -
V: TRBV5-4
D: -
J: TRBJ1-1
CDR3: CASSPLGGDGFTEAFF
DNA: TGTGCCAGCAGCCCACTCGGAGGGGACGGCTTCACTGAAGCTTTCTTT

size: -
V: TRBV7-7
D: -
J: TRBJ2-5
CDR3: CASSLAGAKETQYF
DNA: TGTGCCAGCAGCTTAGCGGGGGCGAAAGAGACCCAGTACTTC

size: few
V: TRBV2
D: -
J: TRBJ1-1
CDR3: CASGLEQGRTEAFF
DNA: TGTGCCAGTGGATTGGAGCAGGGCAGAACTGAAGCTTTCTTT

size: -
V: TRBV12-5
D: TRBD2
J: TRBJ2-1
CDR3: CASGLRPLLAGGPGEQFF
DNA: TGTGCTAGTGGTTTGCGTCCCTTACTAGCGGGGGGGCCCGGTGAGCAGTTCTTC

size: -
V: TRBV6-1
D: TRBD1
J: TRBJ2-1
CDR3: CASNRDRSYNEQFF
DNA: TGTGCCAGCAATCGGGACAGGTCCTACAATGAGCAGTTCTTC

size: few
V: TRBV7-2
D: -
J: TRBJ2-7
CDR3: CASSLTTTYEQYF
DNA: TGTGCCAGCAGCTTGACAACAACCTACGAGCAGTACTTC

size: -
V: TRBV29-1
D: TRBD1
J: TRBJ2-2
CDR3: CSPIPTGTATRTNTGELFF
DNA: TGCAGCCCCATTCCTACTGGGACAGCCACCCGTACGAACACCGGGGAGCTGTTTTTT

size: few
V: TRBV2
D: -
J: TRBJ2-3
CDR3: CASSVAETQYF
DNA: TGTGCCAGCAGTGTGGCGGAGACGCAGTATTTT

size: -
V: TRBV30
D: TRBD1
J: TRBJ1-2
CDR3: CAWSWTGGSYTF
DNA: TGTGCCTGGAGTTGGACAGGAGGTAGCTACACCTTC

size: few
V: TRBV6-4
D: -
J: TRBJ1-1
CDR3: CASSDRAGGTEAFF
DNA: TGTGCCAGCAGTGACCGGGCGGGTGGCACTGAAGCTTTCTTT

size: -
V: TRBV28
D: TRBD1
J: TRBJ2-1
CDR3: CASQLQGAMDEQFF
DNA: TGTGCCAGCCAACTCCAGGGGGCGATGGATGAGCAGTTCTTC